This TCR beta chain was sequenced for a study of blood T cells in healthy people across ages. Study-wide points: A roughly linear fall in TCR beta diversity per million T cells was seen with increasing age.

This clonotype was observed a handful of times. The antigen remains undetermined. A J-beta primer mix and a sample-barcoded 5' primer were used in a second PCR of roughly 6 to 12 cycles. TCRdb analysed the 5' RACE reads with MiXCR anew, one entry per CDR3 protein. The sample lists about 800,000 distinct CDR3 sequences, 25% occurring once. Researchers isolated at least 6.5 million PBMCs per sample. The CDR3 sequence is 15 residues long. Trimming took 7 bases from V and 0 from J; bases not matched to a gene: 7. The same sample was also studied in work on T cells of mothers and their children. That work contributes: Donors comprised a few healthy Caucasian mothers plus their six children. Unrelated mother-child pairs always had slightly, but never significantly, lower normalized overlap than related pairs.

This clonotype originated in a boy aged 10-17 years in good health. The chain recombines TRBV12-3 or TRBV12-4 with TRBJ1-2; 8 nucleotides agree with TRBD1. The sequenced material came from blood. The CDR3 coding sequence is TGTGCCAGCACCGCCCAGGGGGCAACTAACTATGGCTACACCTTC. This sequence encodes CASTAQGATNYGYTF.